This TCR beta chain is from a study of shared clonotypes between healthy human individuals. To note about this clone: Its target is not known.

As defined, naive CD8 cells were CD45RO-negative and positively selected for CCR7, with terminally differentiated effector memory CD45RA+ cells excluded. Sequencing used immunoSEQ multiplex PCR; TCRdb keeps in-frame clones, though not all of them. The table records 2 million to 2.5 million clones, just over 90% of them present only once. Study results and caveats: Naive CD4 clonotypes overlapped across a handful of donors at roughly 4.5%.

The sequence came from a man between 18 and 29 years old in good health. Some clones in this sample may be carry-over from other donors' samples. Sequenced sample: naive CD8+ T cells from PBMCs.

CDR3 sequence: CASTSRGGGTDTQYF. Here the CDR3 DNA reads TGTGCCAGTACCTCCCGGGGGGGCGGTACAGATACGCAGTATTTT. The genes are TRBV19 and TRBJ2-3; 8 bases agree with TRBD2. Germline-derived CDR1 and CDR2 are LNHDA and SQIVND (reference sequence). The CDR3 totals 15 residues. The ends lost 7 bases at V and 3 bases at J; junction bases unmatched: 9.